A selection of T cell receptor beta chains follows, all from one sample in a study of blood T cell repertoires in COVID-19. Generated by immunoSEQ multiplex PCR, the TCRdb table keeps only in-frame clones and is missing some. The sample records 60,000 to 70,000 clones, approximately 85% being singletons. The specimen sequenced was peripheral blood. The receptors were sampled from a man older than 75 with acute or convalescent COVID-19. Both conserved end residues are part of each CDR3. The D gene is left open where the match is weak. Clone size is given for some rows only: seen once, a few or many times, or a class if the clone is expanded.

>TRBJ2-5|TRBD2|TRBV5-1|.
TGCGCCAGCAGCCTATCCTTGGGTAGCGGGGACCAAGAGACCCAGTACTTC
CASSLSLGSGDQETQYF
>TRBJ2-3|TRBD1|TRBV9|.
TGTGCCAGCAGCGTACCCGGGACAGGGACAGATACGCAGTATTTT
CASSVPGTGTDTQYF
>TRBJ2-7|TRBD2|TRBV18|.
TGTGCCAGCTCACCCTCGGCGGGGGGGCATTACGAGCAGTACTTC
CASSPSAGGHYEQYF
>TRBJ2-2|TRBD2|TRBV5-6|.
TGTGCCAGCAGCTTGAGGCCTAGCGGGACTCCTGGGGAGCTGTTTTTT
CASSLRPSGTPGELFF
>TRBJ1-2|TRBD1|TRBV9|.
TGTGCCAGCACCCCACAGGGGCAGGCGAGACCTCCTTACACCTTC
CASTPQGQARPPYTF
>TRBJ2-7|TRBD2|TRBV6-2/TRBV6-3|.
TGTGCCAGCAGTCCAGCGGGAGGGCCCGGTGAGCAGTACTTC
CASSPAGGPGEQYF
>TRBJ1-1|.|TRBV27|.
TGTGCCAGCAGCGAAATGTCTTCGGGTAAAACTGAAGCTTTCTTT
CASSEMSSGKTEAFF
>TRBJ1-2|.|TRBV5-1|.
TGCGCCAGCAGCTTGATTCCGGGTGACTATGGCTACACCTTC
CASSLIPGDYGYTF
>TRBJ2-2|.|TRBV27|.
TGTGCCAGCAGTCATCAGAACACCGGGGAGCTGTTTTTT
CASSHQNTGELFF
>TRBJ2-1|.|TRBV6-2/TRBV6-3|few
TGTGCCAGCAGTTACTCCGAGAACAATGAGCAGTTCTTC
CASSYSENNEQFF
>TRBJ1-6|TRBD1|TRBV18|.
TGTGCCAGCTCCTTGACAGGGGCGGCCTATAATTCACCCCTCCACTTT
CASSLTGAAYNSPLHF
>TRBJ1-5|TRBD1|TRBV19|.
TGTGCCAGTAATAAGTCTCACAGGGGCGATCAGCCCCAGCATTTT
CASNKSHRGDQPQHF
>TRBJ1-5|TRBD1|TRBV7-2|few
TGTGCCAGCAGCGTCAGGGGGCTGCGCAATCAGCCCCAGCATTTT
CASSVRGLRNQPQHF
>TRBJ2-7|TRBD2|TRBV18|.
TGTGCCAGCTCACCACCGGGACTAGTGGCCTACGAGCAGTACTTC
CASSPPGLVAYEQYF